These 25 T cell receptor beta chains were all obtained from the same sample, sequenced in a study of blood T cell repertoires in COVID-19. The data were produced by immunoSEQ multiplex PCR, yet TCRdb's version contains in-frame clones alone and is incomplete. The data show roughly 100,000 clones, 84% seen once. Sequences were obtained from peripheral blood. The receptors come from a human donor in a cohort sampled during active or convalescent COVID-19.

This clone was seen only once. The chain has TRBV3-1 (or the pseudogene TRBV3-2) and TRBJ1-6; TRBD1 matches 7 bases. CDR1 is LGHDT, CDR2 YNNKEL, per germline (reference sequence). This CDR3 comprises 14 residues. V lost 0 bases, J lost 7 bases, and 0 bases stayed unmatched. The CDR3 is CASSQETGNSPLHF. CDR3 nucleotide sequence: TGTGCCAGCAGCCAAGAGACAGGGAATTCACCCCTCCACTTT.

The V gene is TRBV27, the J gene TRBJ1-1; 10 bases are shared with TRBD1. Germline CDR1 MNHEY, CDR2 SMNVEV (reference sequence). Trimming at V came to 7 bases and at J to 0 bases, leaving 8 bases not matched to a gene. The CDR3 contains 16 residues. CDR3 in amino acids: CASKDRGQRVNTEAFF. Written as DNA, the CDR3 is TGTGCCAGCAAAGACAGGGGGCAACGTGTGAACACTGAAGCTTTCTTT.

The chain recombines TRBV6-6 with TRBJ1-5; 8 bases are shared with TRBD1. CDR3 length: 14 amino acids. Losses at the gene ends were 7 bases for V and 7 bases for J; bases not matched to a gene: 9. Germline-derived CDR1 and CDR2 are MNHNY and SVGAGI (reference sequence). In nucleotides, the CDR3 is TGTGCCAGCAACCTCAGACAGGGGAACCAGCCCCAGCATTTT. It specifies CASNLRQGNQPQHF.

The V and J genes are TRBV4-3 and TRBJ2-1; D is undetermined. The CDR3 is made up of 14 amino acids. Trimming shortened V by 0 bases and J by 5 bases, and 8 bases separated the two germline ends. Germline loops: CDR1 LGHNA, CDR2 YSLEER. The CDR3 is CASSQDLGNNEQFF. CDR3 nucleotides: TGCGCCAGCAGCCAAGATCTCGGTAACAATGAGCAGTTCTTC.

This rearrangement joins TRBV7-8 to TRBJ2-7; weak D call: TRBD1 (6 bases). The germline CDR1 and CDR2 sequences are SGHVS and FQNEAQ. Trimming pared 0 bases from V and 2 bases from J, leaving 8 bases between. This CDR3 spans 14 amino acids. The CDR3 is CASSLATGTYEQYF. The DNA of the CDR3 is TGTGCCAGCAGCTTAGCTACAGGGACCTACGAGCAGTACTTC.

The V call is TRBV30, the J call TRBJ2-7; TRBD1 agrees at 7 bases. This CDR3 has 13 amino acids. J gave up 5 bases and V 0 bases, and 4 bases lay outside the gene matches. The germline V gene encodes CDR1 GTSNPN and CDR2 SVGIG (reference sequence). The CDR3 coding sequence is TGTGCCTGGAGTGTTGAGGGGGCCCACGAGCAGTACTTC. This gives the protein CAWSVEGAHEQYF.

The chain recombines TRBV5-6 with TRBJ1-2; possibly TRBD1 for D (6 bases). CDR3 length: 15 amino acids. Germline V lookup: CDR1 SGHDT, CDR2 YYEEEE. With 3 bases removed from V and 0 bases from J, the gap between germline ends came to 12 bases. The CDR3 sequence is CASSSPGQPNYGYTF. The CDR3, as DNA: TGTGCCAGCAGCTCACCGGGACAACCTAACTATGGCTACACCTTC.

The J gene is TRBJ1-3, the V gene TRBV5-1; no clear D gene. V gave up 6 bases and J gave up 4 bases, with 14 bases separating them. The CDR3 extends over 14 amino acids. Germline V gene sequence: CDR1 SGHRS, CDR2 YFSETQ. CDR3 bases: TGCGCCAGCACCCCGGGAGGGAACGGAAACACCATATATTTT. The encoded protein is CASTPGGNGNTIYF.

The chain joins TRBV14 to TRBJ1-6; TRBD1 is a possible D gene (5 bases). The CDR3 contains 15 residues. V lost 3 bases and J 13 bases, leaving 19 bases between the germline ends. The germline V gene has CDR1 SGHDN and CDR2 FVKESK. DNA of the CDR3: TGTGCCAGCAGCCAGGGGCAGGACGCCCTATGGCCCCTCCACTTT. Encoded protein: CASSQGQDALWPLHF.

This chain links TRBV7-2 with TRBJ2-7; D perhaps matches TRBD2 (5 bases). Trimming took 2 bases from V and 6 from J, leaving 8 bases between them. The CDR3 is made up of 12 amino acids. Per the germline V gene, CDR1 is SGHTA and CDR2 is FQGNSA. The CDR3 DNA follows: TGTGCCAGCAGCTTAAGCGGCTCCGAGCAGTACTTC. Its translation: CASSLSGSEQYF.

The chain combines TRBV19 with TRBJ2-7, with 8 nucleotides matching TRBD2. The germline V gene encodes CDR1 LNHDA and CDR2 SQIVND (reference sequence). Unmatched junction bases numbered 9, after V lost 4 bases and J lost 7 bases. The CDR3 has 14 amino acids. The CDR3 spells CASSTGGVVGEQYF. CDR3 nucleotide sequence: TGTGCCAGTAGTACGGGAGGGGTCGTGGGGGAGCAGTACTTC.

The chain joins TRBV14 to TRBJ1-5, with 7 bases lining up with TRBD1. This CDR3 comprises 14 residues. With 5 bases clipped from V and 5 bases from J, the junction kept 6 bases outside the gene matches. Germline values: CDR1 SGHDN, CDR2 FVKESK. CDR3 coding DNA: TGTGCCAGCAGCTACGGACAGGTGGATCAGCCCCAGCATTTT. It encodes CASSYGQVDQPQHF.

V and J are TRBV29-1 and TRBJ2-7; TRBD1 matches at 9 bases. Germline trimming cut 6 bases from V and 6 bases from J; bases unmatched to any gene: 6. CDR1 is SQVTM, CDR2 ANQGSEA, per germline. The CDR3 is 12 residues long. The CDR3 loop reads CSVRDRDLEQYF. As DNA, the CDR3 is TGCAGCGTCCGGGACAGGGACCTCGAGCAGTACTTC.

The V call is TRBV6-5, the J call TRBJ1-1, with D perhaps matching TRBD1 (5 bases). V lost 5 bases and J 0 bases, leaving 10 bases between the germline ends. Per germline, CDR1 MNHEY and CDR2 SVGAGI. The CDR3 spans 14 residues. CDR3: CASSRQLLNTEAFF. CDR3 sequence (DNA): TGTGCCAGCAGTCGACAGCTATTGAACACTGAAGCTTTCTTT.

The chain uses TRBV6-1 and TRBJ1-6; the D is unclear. V lost 2 bases and J lost 1, with 6 bases in between. CDR3 length: 15 amino acids. Germline values: CDR1 MNHNS, CDR2 SASEGT. DNA of the CDR3: TGTGCCAGCAGTGAATTTCAGTCCTATAATTCACCCCTCCACTTT. Protein sequence: CASSEFQSYNSPLHF.

The V and J genes are TRBV2 and TRBJ2-2; possible D gene TRBD1, 6 bases. V dropped 5 bases and J dropped 0 bases, with 22 bases sitting between them. The CDR3 is 19 amino acids. CDR1 is SNHLY, CDR2 FYNNEI, per germline. The CDR3 here is CASSPSSRGGGPNTGELFF. The CDR3 region has the DNA TGTGCCAGCAGTCCATCCTCGCGTGGGGGCGGCCCGAACACCGGGGAGCTGTTTTTT.

The chain links TRBV4-3 to TRBJ1-1; tentatively, D is TRBD1 (6 bases). The CDR3 length is 13 residues. Germline CDR1 and CDR2: LGHNA and YSLEER. Trimming shortened V by 6 bases and J by 1 base, and 9 bases separated the two germline ends. The CDR3 region has the DNA TGCGCCAGCAGTCAGACAGGGAACACTGAAGCTTTCTTT. Amino acid sequence: CASSQTGNTEAFF.

V is TRBV6-1 and J is TRBJ1-3; D is unclear. V was cut by 2 bases and J by 5 bases, with 10 bases left in between. This CDR3 is 14 amino acids long. The germline V gene encodes CDR1 MNHNS and CDR2 SASEGT. The CDR3 nucleotides are TGTGCCAGCAGTGAATTGGGCCGACGAAACACCATATATTTT. Translating gives CASSELGRRNTIYF.

This clone was counted a few times. The CDR3 bases are TGTGCCAGCAGCCTACCCTCCTACGAGCAGTACTTC. Protein: CASSLPSYEQYF. The V gene is TRBV13, the J gene TRBJ2-7; D gene ambiguous. This CDR3 contains 12 residues. V was trimmed by 5 bases and J by 0 bases, leaving 5 bases between them. Germline-derived CDR1 and CDR2 are PRHDT and FYEKMQ (reference sequence).

This chain connects TRBV7-9 to TRBJ1-1, with a tentative D call TRBD1 (5 bases). The CDR3 loop spans 15 amino acids. The germline gives CDR1 SEHNR, CDR2 FQNEAQ (reference sequence). V shed 5 bases and J shed 2 bases, with 15 bases lying between them. The CDR3 loop is CASSPLRTINTEAFF. The CDR3 DNA reads as TGTGCCAGCAGCCCCCTCCGGACAATCAACACTGAAGCTTTCTTT.

The rearrangement links TRBV5-1 to TRBJ1-3; TRBD1 is a possible D gene (5 bases). The germline V gene encodes CDR1 SGHRS and CDR2 YFSETQ. This CDR3 is built from 14 residues. V lost 4 bases to trimming and J lost 3 bases, with 11 bases between them. The CDR3 reads CASSLRGDGNTIYF. In DNA, the CDR3 is TGCGCCAGCAGCCTACGGGGGGATGGAAACACCATATATTTT.

The chain carries TRBV6-2 or TRBV6-3 and TRBJ2-7, with unresolved D. Germline lookup yields CDR1 MNHEY and CDR2 SVGEGT. The CDR3 runs 12 residues. The V gene lost 4 bases and the J gene lost 5 bases, with 9 bases spanning the gap. CDR3 residues: CASSFTGHEQYF. The CDR3 nucleotides are TGTGCCAGCAGTTTCACTGGGCACGAGCAGTACTTC.

V gene TRBV11-2 combines with J gene TRBJ2-7, with D perhaps TRBD1 (6 bases). V was shortened by 3 bases and J by 0 bases, with 9 bases between the two germline ends. Germline CDR1 and CDR2: SGHAT and FQNNGV. CDR3 length: 14 residues. CDR3 bases: TGTGCCAGCAGCTTCTCAGGGGTCTCCTACGAGCAGTACTTC. Residues: CASSFSGVSYEQYF.

J is TRBJ2-7 and V is TRBV4-1; tentatively, D is TRBD2 (5 bases). There are 13 residues in the CDR3. Trimming removed 2 bases from V and 3 bases from J, with 8 bases in between. Germline CDR1 MGHRA, CDR2 YSYEKL. CDR3 in DNA: TGCGCCAGCAGCCAACCCGGGGTCTACGAGCAGTACTTC. It yields the protein CASSQPGVYEQYF.

The rearrangement links TRBV19 to TRBJ1-1; 8 nucleotides align to TRBD1. Germline trimming cut 1 base from V and 6 bases from J; bases unmatched to any gene: 1. The V gene's germline CDR1 is LNHDA and CDR2 SQIVND (reference sequence). The CDR3 loop spans 13 amino acids. This CDR3 reads CASSIGQGPEAFF. CDR3 sequence (DNA): TGTGCCAGTAGTATAGGACAGGGGCCTGAAGCTTTCTTT.